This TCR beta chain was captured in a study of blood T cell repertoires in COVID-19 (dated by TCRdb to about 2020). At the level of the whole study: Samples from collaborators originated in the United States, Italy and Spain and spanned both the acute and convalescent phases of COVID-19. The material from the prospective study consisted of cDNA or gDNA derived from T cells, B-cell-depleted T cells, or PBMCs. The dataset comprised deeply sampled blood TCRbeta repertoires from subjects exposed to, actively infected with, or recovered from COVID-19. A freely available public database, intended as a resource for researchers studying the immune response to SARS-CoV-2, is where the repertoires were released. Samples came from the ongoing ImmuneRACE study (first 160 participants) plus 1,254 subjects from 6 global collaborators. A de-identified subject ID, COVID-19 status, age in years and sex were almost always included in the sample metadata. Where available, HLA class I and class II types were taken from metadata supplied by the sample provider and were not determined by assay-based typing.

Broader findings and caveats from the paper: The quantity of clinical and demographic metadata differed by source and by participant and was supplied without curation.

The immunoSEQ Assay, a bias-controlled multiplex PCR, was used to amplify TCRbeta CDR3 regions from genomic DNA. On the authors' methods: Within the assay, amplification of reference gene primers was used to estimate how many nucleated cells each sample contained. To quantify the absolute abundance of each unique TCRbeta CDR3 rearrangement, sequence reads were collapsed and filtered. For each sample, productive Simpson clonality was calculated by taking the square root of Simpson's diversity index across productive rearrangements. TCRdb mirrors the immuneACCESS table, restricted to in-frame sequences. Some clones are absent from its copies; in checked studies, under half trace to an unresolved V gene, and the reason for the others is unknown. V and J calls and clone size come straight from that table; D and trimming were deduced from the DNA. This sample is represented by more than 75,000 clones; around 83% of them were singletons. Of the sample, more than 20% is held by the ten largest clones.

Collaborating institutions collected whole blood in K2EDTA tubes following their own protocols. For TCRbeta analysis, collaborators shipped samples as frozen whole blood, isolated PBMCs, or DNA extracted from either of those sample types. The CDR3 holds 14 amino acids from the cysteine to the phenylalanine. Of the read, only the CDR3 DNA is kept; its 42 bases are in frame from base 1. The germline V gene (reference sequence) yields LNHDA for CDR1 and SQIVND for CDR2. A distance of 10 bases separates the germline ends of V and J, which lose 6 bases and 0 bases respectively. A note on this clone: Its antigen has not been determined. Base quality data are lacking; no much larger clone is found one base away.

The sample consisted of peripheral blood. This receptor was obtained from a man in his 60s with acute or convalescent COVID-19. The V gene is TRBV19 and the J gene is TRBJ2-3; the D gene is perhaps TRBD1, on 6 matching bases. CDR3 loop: CASRRGGSTDTQYF. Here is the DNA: TGTGCCAGTAGGAGAGGGGGTAGCACAGATACGCAGTATTTT.